This T cell receptor (beta chain) stems from a study of shared clonotypes between healthy human individuals. Samples underwent the assay at deep level. Libraries were prepared by immunoSEQ multiplex PCR; TCRdb keeps only in-frame clonotypes and omits some of them. Of 1.5 million to 1.9 million clones in the sample, roughly 98% were seen once. The CDR3 totals 15 residues. V was pared by 7 bases and J by 6 bases, with 7 bases of the junction left unmatched. Germline V gene sequence: CDR1 SNHLY, CDR2 FYNNEI. This receptor was identified in a man aged 25-45 years in good health. The chain employs TRBV2 and TRBJ2-2; 11 bases are a match to TRBD2. Input material: naive CD4+ T cells sorted from blood. Subset reported: CD45RA+ positively selected. CDR3 nucleotides: TGTGCCAGCATCGATCGGGGACTAGCGGCCGGGGAGCTGTTTTTT. Protein product: CASIDRGLAAGELFF.